Listed below are T cell receptor beta chains from one sample, sequenced in a study of blood T cell repertoires in COVID-19. Using immunoSEQ multiplex PCR, the repertoire was profiled, and TCRdb retains in-frame clones only, with some absent. This table has roughly 36,000 clones, about 90% appearing once. Sequencing was carried out using peripheral blood. The receptors derive from a man of 80 years or more with active COVID-19. Each CDR3 is given with its conserved first and last residue. The order of the fields is clone size, J gene, D gene, V gene, CDR3 protein, CDR3 DNA. A D gene is named only where the DNA matches it firmly. Size values are once, few and many counts, or a class for expanded clones, and some rows have none.

clone size: .; J gene: TRBJ1-5; D gene: .; V gene: TRBV7-2; CDR3 protein: CASSLDQYQPQHF; CDR3 DNA: TGTGCCAGCAGCTTAGATCAGTATCAGCCCCAGCATTTT
clone size: .; J gene: TRBJ2-1; D gene: TRBD2; V gene: TRBV14; CDR3 protein: CASSHIGLAGGRGEQFF; CDR3 DNA: TGTGCCAGCAGCCATATCGGACTAGCGGGTGGCCGAGGGGAGCAGTTCTTC
clone size: .; J gene: TRBJ1-1; D gene: .; V gene: TRBV7-9; CDR3 protein: CASRTAGNTEAFF; CDR3 DNA: TGTGCCAGCAGGACGGCAGGCAACACTGAAGCTTTCTTT
clone size: once; J gene: TRBJ2-1; D gene: .; V gene: TRBV6-1; CDR3 protein: CASSEAGGLSEQFF; CDR3 DNA: TGTGCCAGCAGTGAAGCGGGGGGATTAAGTGAGCAGTTCTTC
clone size: .; J gene: TRBJ1-5; D gene: TRBD1; V gene: TRBV6-5; CDR3 protein: CASSPDRVGQPQHF; CDR3 DNA: TGTGCCAGCAGTCCGGACAGGGTAGGGCAGCCCCAGCATTTT
clone size: .; J gene: TRBJ1-2; D gene: .; V gene: TRBV6-2/TRBV6-3; CDR3 protein: CASSGQINYGYTF; CDR3 DNA: TGTGCCAGCAGCGGACAGATTAACTATGGCTACACCTTC
clone size: .; J gene: TRBJ2-1; D gene: TRBD2; V gene: TRBV4-3; CDR3 protein: CASSQERGGSYNEQFF; CDR3 DNA: TGCGCCAGCAGCCAAGAGCGGGGGGGCTCCTACAATGAGCAGTTCTTC
clone size: .; J gene: TRBJ2-5; D gene: TRBD1; V gene: TRBV5-1; CDR3 protein: CASSLDRGETQYF; CDR3 DNA: TGCGCCAGCAGCTTGGACAGGGGAGAGACCCAGTACTTC
clone size: .; J gene: TRBJ2-3; D gene: .; V gene: TRBV7-8; CDR3 protein: CASSSNTDTQYF; CDR3 DNA: TGTGCCAGCAGCTCCAACACAGATACGCAGTATTTT
clone size: .; J gene: TRBJ1-4; D gene: .; V gene: TRBV3-1/TRBV3-2; CDR3 protein: CASSLTGTPVGGANEKLFF; CDR3 DNA: TGTGCCAGCAGCTTAACCGGGACGCCGGTTGGGGGGGCTAATGAAAAACTGTTTTTT
clone size: .; J gene: TRBJ2-7; D gene: TRBD2; V gene: TRBV7-2; CDR3 protein: CASSKSGGDYEQYF; CDR3 DNA: TGTGCCAGCAGCAAAAGCGGGGGGGACTACGAGCAGTACTTC
clone size: .; J gene: TRBJ2-2; D gene: TRBD2; V gene: TRBV4-3; CDR3 protein: CASSPRLAGVGTGELFF; CDR3 DNA: TGCGCCAGCAGCCCAAGACTAGCGGGAGTCGGCACCGGGGAGCTGTTTTTT
clone size: .; J gene: TRBJ2-6; D gene: TRBD2; V gene: TRBV30; CDR3 protein: CAWRRGRVRSGANVLTF; CDR3 DNA: TGTGCCTGGAGACGGGGGAGGGTCAGGTCTGGGGCCAACGTCCTGACTTTC
clone size: few; J gene: TRBJ2-5; D gene: TRBD1; V gene: TRBV25-1; CDR3 protein: CASSEYGTRGPETQYF; CDR3 DNA: TGTGCCAGCAGTGAATATGGTACCAGGGGGCCGGAGACCCAGTACTTC
clone size: .; J gene: TRBJ2-3; D gene: TRBD1; V gene: TRBV9; CDR3 protein: CATSMNPGGVGGTDTQYF; CDR3 DNA: TGTGCCACTTCCATGAATCCAGGGGGAGTAGGTGGCACAGATACGCAGTATTTT
clone size: .; J gene: TRBJ2-7; D gene: .; V gene: TRBV28; CDR3 protein: CASSLHRAYEQYF; CDR3 DNA: TGTGCCAGCAGTTTACACAGGGCCTACGAGCAGTACTTC
clone size: .; J gene: TRBJ1-2; D gene: TRBD1; V gene: TRBV30; CDR3 protein: CAWRVSGGTPGYTF; CDR3 DNA: TGTGCCTGGAGGGTCTCAGGGGGGACGCCTGGCTACACCTTC
clone size: .; J gene: TRBJ2-1; D gene: .; V gene: TRBV2; CDR3 protein: CASSADRSYNEQFF; CDR3 DNA: TGTGCCAGCAGCGCCGACAGGAGTTACAATGAGCAGTTCTTC
clone size: .; J gene: TRBJ2-7; D gene: .; V gene: TRBV6-1; CDR3 protein: CASSEIARVLTYEQYF; CDR3 DNA: TGTGCCAGCAGTGAAATCGCGAGGGTCCTAACCTACGAGCAGTACTTC
clone size: once; J gene: TRBJ2-3; D gene: TRBD2; V gene: TRBV10-3; CDR3 protein: CAISESDAGVVADTQYF; CDR3 DNA: TGTGCCATCAGTGAGTCAGATGCGGGAGTTGTCGCAGATACGCAGTATTTT
clone size: .; J gene: TRBJ2-2; D gene: .; V gene: TRBV5-4; CDR3 protein: CASSLKSAKATGELFF; CDR3 DNA: TGTGCCAGCAGCTTGAAAAGCGCTAAGGCCACCGGGGAGCTGTTTTTT
clone size: .; J gene: TRBJ1-1; D gene: .; V gene: TRBV19; CDR3 protein: CASSIHQGGDTEAFF; CDR3 DNA: TGTGCCAGTAGTATACACCAGGGCGGGGACACTGAAGCTTTCTTT
clone size: .; J gene: TRBJ1-1; D gene: .; V gene: TRBV5-1; CDR3 protein: CASSAGVPVTEAFF; CDR3 DNA: TGCGCCAGCAGCGCAGGGGTCCCCGTCACTGAAGCTTTCTTT
clone size: .; J gene: TRBJ2-7; D gene: .; V gene: TRBV5-6; CDR3 protein: CASSLVAQRYPYEQYF; CDR3 DNA: TGTGCCAGCAGCTTGGTGGCCCAGCGGTATCCCTACGAGCAGTACTTC
clone size: .; J gene: TRBJ2-1; D gene: TRBD2; V gene: TRBV3-1/TRBV3-2; CDR3 protein: CASSLGLAGGEQFF; CDR3 DNA: TGTGCCAGCAGCCTCGGACTAGCGGGAGGTGAGCAGTTCTTC
clone size: .; J gene: TRBJ1-2; D gene: TRBD1; V gene: TRBV2; CDR3 protein: CASKGTGSGYGYTF; CDR3 DNA: TGTGCCAGCAAGGGGACAGGTTCTGGCTATGGCTACACCTTC
clone size: .; J gene: TRBJ2-2; D gene: .; V gene: TRBV7-9; CDR3 protein: CASKAGATANTGELFF; CDR3 DNA: TGTGCCAGCAAAGCAGGGGCCACAGCGAACACCGGGGAGCTGTTTTTT
clone size: once; J gene: TRBJ1-2; D gene: .; V gene: TRBV5-6; CDR3 protein: CASSFLPTARGGDYGYTF; CDR3 DNA: TGTGCCAGCAGCTTTCTACCCACCGCGCGGGGGGGTGACTATGGCTACACCTTC
clone size: once; J gene: TRBJ1-2; D gene: .; V gene: TRBV6-2/TRBV6-3; CDR3 protein: CASSYGEHYGYTF; CDR3 DNA: TGTGCCAGCAGTTACGGGGAGCACTATGGCTACACCTTC
clone size: .; J gene: TRBJ2-3; D gene: .; V gene: TRBV9; CDR3 protein: CASSASGITYTDTQYF; CDR3 DNA: TGTGCCAGCAGCGCGTCCGGGATAACCTACACAGATACGCAGTATTTT
clone size: once; J gene: TRBJ2-6; D gene: .; V gene: TRBV5-8; CDR3 protein: CASSLQIFPSSGANVLTF; CDR3 DNA: TGTGCCAGCAGCTTACAAATCTTCCCTAGCTCTGGGGCCAACGTCCTGACTTTC
clone size: .; J gene: TRBJ1-1; D gene: .; V gene: TRBV7-2; CDR3 protein: CASSFAENTEAFF; CDR3 DNA: TGTGCCAGCAGCTTCGCGGAGAACACTGAAGCTTTCTTT
clone size: .; J gene: TRBJ2-7; D gene: TRBD2; V gene: TRBV7-2; CDR3 protein: CASSITGTTGTYEQYF; CDR3 DNA: TGTGCCAGCAGCATTACCGGGACTACGGGGACCTACGAGCAGTACTTC
clone size: once; J gene: TRBJ2-5; D gene: TRBD1; V gene: TRBV13; CDR3 protein: CASSNRQGTQETQYF; CDR3 DNA: TGTGCCAGCAGCAACCGACAGGGGACACAAGAGACCCAGTACTTC
clone size: .; J gene: TRBJ2-3; D gene: .; V gene: TRBV19; CDR3 protein: CASSPHRDLGTDTQYF; CDR3 DNA: TGTGCCAGTAGTCCACACCGGGACTTAGGCACAGATACGCAGTATTTT
clone size: .; J gene: TRBJ1-5; D gene: TRBD1; V gene: TRBV19; CDR3 protein: CASSIVRQGGVFGSNQPQHF; CDR3 DNA: TGTGCCAGTAGTATTGTAAGACAGGGGGGGGTATTTGGTAGCAATCAGCCCCAGCATTTT
clone size: .; J gene: TRBJ2-7; D gene: .; V gene: TRBV5-1; CDR3 protein: CASSVGTFYEQYF; CDR3 DNA: TGCGCCAGCAGCGTGGGGACATTTTACGAGCAGTACTTC
clone size: .; J gene: TRBJ2-1; D gene: TRBD2; V gene: TRBV7-9; CDR3 protein: CASRRSSGSNEQFF; CDR3 DNA: TGTGCCAGCAGACGTTCTAGCGGGAGCAATGAGCAGTTCTTC
clone size: .; J gene: TRBJ2-1; D gene: TRBD1; V gene: TRBV5-4; CDR3 protein: CASSGGQGAYNEQFF; CDR3 DNA: TGTGCCAGCAGCGGAGGACAGGGGGCCTACAATGAGCAGTTCTTC
clone size: once; J gene: TRBJ2-5; D gene: TRBD2; V gene: TRBV4-3; CDR3 protein: CASSQDVWGGFKTQYF; CDR3 DNA: TGCGCCAGCAGCCAAGATGTGTGGGGGGGATTTAAGACCCAGTACTTC
clone size: .; J gene: TRBJ1-1; D gene: TRBD1; V gene: TRBV28; CDR3 protein: CASRTGGITEAFF; CDR3 DNA: TGTGCCAGCAGAACAGGGGGAATCACTGAAGCTTTCTTT
clone size: .; J gene: TRBJ2-3; D gene: .; V gene: TRBV28; CDR3 protein: CASRPVGGTDTQYF; CDR3 DNA: TGTGCCAGCCGACCCGTAGGCGGAACAGATACGCAGTATTTT
clone size: .; J gene: TRBJ2-1; D gene: TRBD2; V gene: TRBV6-5; CDR3 protein: CASSRVRGGYNEQFF; CDR3 DNA: TGTGCCAGCAGTCGGGTGCGGGGGGGGTACAATGAGCAGTTCTTC
clone size: .; J gene: TRBJ2-7; D gene: TRBD1; V gene: TRBV7-9; CDR3 protein: CASRDRGLDEQYF; CDR3 DNA: TGTGCCAGCAGGGACAGGGGGCTCGACGAGCAGTACTTC
clone size: .; J gene: TRBJ1-2; D gene: TRBD1; V gene: TRBV10-2; CDR3 protein: CASSDPSTGEGYTF; CDR3 DNA: TGCGCCAGCAGTGACCCTAGTACAGGGGAAGGCTACACCTTC
clone size: .; J gene: TRBJ2-2; D gene: .; V gene: TRBV2; CDR3 protein: CASSEGTSANTGELFF; CDR3 DNA: TGTGCCAGCAGTGAAGGGACTTCCGCGAACACCGGGGAGCTGTTTTTT
clone size: few; J gene: TRBJ2-6; D gene: .; V gene: TRBV13; CDR3 protein: CASSLGSRFGGANVLTF; CDR3 DNA: TGTGCCAGCAGCTTAGGCTCCCGGTTCGGTGGGGCCAACGTCCTGACTTTC
clone size: .; J gene: TRBJ2-2; D gene: .; V gene: TRBV28; CDR3 protein: CASRMWRGNTGELFF; CDR3 DNA: TGTGCCAGCAGAATGTGGCGGGGGAACACCGGGGAGCTGTTTTTT
clone size: few; J gene: TRBJ1-6; D gene: .; V gene: TRBV2; CDR3 protein: CATKMDSNSPLHF; CDR3 DNA: TGTGCCACCAAAATGGACAGTAATTCACCCCTCCACTTT
clone size: once; J gene: TRBJ2-7; D gene: TRBD2; V gene: TRBV3-1/TRBV3-2; CDR3 protein: CASSPTSGKYEQYF; CDR3 DNA: TGTGCCAGCAGCCCGACTAGCGGGAAATACGAGCAGTACTTC